These 13 T cell receptor beta chains came from one sample sequenced in a study of blood T cell repertoires in COVID-19. Sequenced by immunoSEQ multiplex PCR; TCRdb stores in-frame clones only, minus some. The sample has under 200,000 clones, nearly 90% seen once; the top ten hold roughly 21%. The sample taken for sequencing was peripheral blood. The origin of the receptors is a man aged 60-69 years with active or convalescent COVID-19.

The chain links TRBV19 to TRBJ1-5; no definite D call. Germline CDR1 reads LNHDA; CDR2 reads SQIVND (reference sequence). Trimming left V 6 bases short and J 0 bases short, with 12 bases between. The CDR3 runs to 15 residues. Written as DNA, the CDR3 is TGTGCCAGTAGGGTGGGAGGATATAGCAATCAGCCCCAGCATTTT. It encodes CASRVGGYSNQPQHF.

The V gene is TRBV24-1, the J gene TRBJ2-3; 8 bases map to TRBD2. The V and J ends lost 12 bases and 4 bases, in that order; junction bases with no gene match: 17. Germline V gives CDR1 KGHDR, CDR2 SFDVKD. This CDR3 contains 16 residues. For the CDR3, the DNA is TGTGCCGCCGATCGCCGGGGGGGGGCCAGGGCAGATACGCAGTATTTT. The encoded protein is CAADRRGGARADTQYF.

The rearrangement joins TRBV7-6 to TRBJ2-2; 10 bases are a match to TRBD1. Germline lookup yields CDR1 SGHVS and CDR2 FNYEAQ. J lost 7 bases, V lost 4 bases, and 9 bases had no gene match. There are 16 residues in the CDR3. This CDR3 reads CASSWQPGQGIGELFF. The CDR3 coding sequence is TGTGCCAGCAGCTGGCAACCGGGACAGGGGATCGGGGAGCTGTTTTTT.

J is TRBJ2-2 and V is TRBV10-3; 8 positions match TRBD2. The CDR3 is made up of 16 amino acids. The V segment lost 0 bases and the J segment 6 bases; nucleotides outside the gene matches: 6. In germline, CDR1 is ENHRY, CDR2 SYGVKD. CDR3 loop: CAISESRGATAGELFF. The CDR3 DNA reads TGTGCCATCAGTGAGTCGCGGGGGGCCACCGCCGGGGAGCTGTTTTTT.

V usage is TRBV9 and J usage is TRBJ2-3; 8 bases match TRBD1. In germline, CDR1 is SGDLS, CDR2 YYNGEE. V lost 1 base to trimming and J lost 3 bases; unmatched junction nucleotides: 10. The CDR3 is made up of 17 amino acids. This CDR3 is CASSVSPGGSGTDTQYF. The CDR3 region has the DNA TGTGCCAGCAGCGTATCCCCAGGGGGCTCGGGAACAGATACGCAGTATTTT.

V is TRBV5-5 and J is TRBJ1-1; D might be TRBD1 (6 bases). This CDR3 spans 15 amino acids. V was clipped by 0 bases and J by 4 bases, with 13 bases between them. In germline, CDR1 is SGHKS, CDR2 YYEKEE (reference sequence). The CDR3 sequence is CASSLGRGAATEAFF. The CDR3 DNA is TGTGCCAGCAGCTTGGGGCGGGGGGCGGCCACTGAAGCTTTCTTT.

The genes are TRBV7-7 and TRBJ2-5, with D perhaps matching TRBD1 (5 bases). Germline V CDR1 and CDR2: SSHAT, FNYEAQ (reference sequence). Trimming shortened V by 1 base and J by 4 bases, and 13 bases separated the two germline ends. This CDR3 has 15 amino acids. In DNA, the CDR3 is TGTGCCAGCAGCTTAGAAGGGGCGCGTGCAGAGACCCAGTACTTC. As protein: CASSLEGARAETQYF.

The chain is built from TRBV27 and TRBJ1-2; a possible D gene is TRBD1 (6 bases). The CDR3 is 13 residues long. CDR1 MNHEY and CDR2 SMNVEV come from the germline V gene (reference sequence). V lost 3 bases, J lost 6 bases, and 11 bases lay in between. For the CDR3, the DNA is TGTGCCAGCAGTTTGGCGGGGGCGGATGGCTACACCTTC. Encoded protein: CASSLAGADGYTF.

The J gene is TRBJ1-4, the V gene TRBV19; 7 bases are shared with TRBD1. This CDR3 contains 17 residues. J lost 7 bases, V lost 1 base, and 12 bases had no gene match. Germline V gene data show CDR1 as LNHDA and CDR2 as SQIVND (reference sequence). CDR3 loop: CASSIGPRGAMSEKLFF. DNA for the CDR3: TGTGCCAGTAGTATAGGCCCCAGGGGGGCGATGAGTGAAAAACTGTTTTTT.

This clone was found a few times. V gene TRBV2 combines with J gene TRBJ2-1; 8 positions match TRBD1. This CDR3 contains 12 residues. V dropped 6 bases and J dropped 8; count of bases not matched to a gene: 3. Per germline, CDR1 SNHLY and CDR2 FYNNEI. CDR3 protein: CASRKQGDEQFF. The CDR3 DNA sequence: TGTGCCAGCAGGAAACAGGGGGATGAGCAGTTCTTC.

This clone turned up a few times. The CDR3 DNA sequence: TGCGCCAGCAGCTACCGGGAGGGCAGCACCTACGAGCAGTACTTC. Amino acid sequence: CASSYREGSTYEQYF. The gene calls are TRBV4-1 and TRBJ2-7; TRBD2 agrees at 8 bases. There are 15 residues in the CDR3. CDR1 and CDR2 (germline): MGHRA, YSYEKL. J gave up 2 bases and V 5 bases, and 8 bases lay outside the gene matches.

The rearrangement links TRBV5-1 to TRBJ1-1; 9 nucleotides line up with TRBD1. Per the germline V gene, CDR1 is SGHRS and CDR2 is YFSETQ. Losses at the gene ends were 0 bases for V and 0 bases for J; bases not matched to a gene: 6. The CDR3 has 17 residues. CDR3 nucleotide sequence: TGCGCCAGCAGCTTGGCCGGGACAGGGAGGGTGAACACTGAAGCTTTCTTT. It codes for CASSLAGTGRVNTEAFF.

V usage is TRBV5-1 and J usage is TRBJ1-2, with D hard to call. The V end lost 0 bases, the J end lost 3 bases, and 6 bases lay between the germline ends. This CDR3 contains 13 residues. Per germline, CDR1 SGHRS and CDR2 YFSETQ. This CDR3 is CASSLGADYGYTF. In DNA, the CDR3 is TGCGCCAGCAGCTTGGGGGCAGACTATGGCTACACCTTC. Together with reference TRBV5-1 and TRBJ1-2, the CDR3 gives the full variable domain: KAGVTQTPRYLIKTRGQQVTLSCSPISGHRSVSWYQQTPGQGLQFLFEYFSETQRNKGNFPGRFSGRQFSNSRSEMNVSTLELGDSALYLCASSLGADYGYTFGSGTRLTVV.